The rows below give T cell receptor beta chains drawn from one sample of a study of cytomegalovirus exposure and HLA in healthy donors. The method was immunoSEQ multiplex PCR; TCRdb's version includes in-frame clones alone and lacks a portion of them. The listing records around 100,000 clones. Material for sequencing was PBMCs. These receptors were collected from a man between 35 and 55 years old in good health and CMV-seronegative. The CDR3 runs from the conserved cysteine through the conserved F or W. The order of the fields is D gene, V gene, J gene, CDR3 DNA, CDR3 protein. A D gene is named only where the DNA matches it firmly.

>NA|TRBV11-2|TRBJ2-1
TGTGCCAGCAGCGACAGCTCCTACAATGAGCAGTTCTTC
CASSDSSYNEQFF
>TRBD2|TRBV7-9|TRBJ2-3
TGTGCCAGCAGCTCCCTCTCAGCGGGGGGTCACGAGCAGTATTTT
CASSSLSAGGHEQYF
>NA|TRBV9|TRBJ2-1
TGTGCCAGCAGCGTAGACATAAGAAATGAGCAGTTCTTC
CASSVDIRNEQFF
>TRBD2|TRBV2|TRBJ2-3
TGTGCCAGCAGAACAGCGGGGTACACAGATACGCAGTATTTT
CASRTAGYTDTQYF
>NA|TRBV2|TRBJ1-2
TGTGCCAGCAGCTCCAGGGGAAAAGGCTACACCTTC
CASSSRGKGYTF
>NA|TRBV11-2|TRBJ2-5
TGTGCCAGCAGCTTAGAGGGGAGTGGGCAAGAGACCCAGTACTTC
CASSLEGSGQETQYF
>NA|TRBV2|TRBJ1-5
TGTGCCAGCAGTGAAGACAGGGGCAATCAGCCCCAGCATTTT
CASSEDRGNQPQHF
>TRBD2|TRBV7-2|TRBJ2-3
TGTGCCAGCAGCCGGGACTACCTTAGCACAGATACGCAGTATTTT
CASSRDYLSTDTQYF
>TRBD2|TRBV5-1|TRBJ2-3
TGCGCCAGCAGCTTGGACCTAGCGGGAGGGAGCACAGATACGCAGTATTTT
CASSLDLAGGSTDTQYF
>NA|TRBV4-1|TRBJ2-7
TGCGCCAGCAGCCAAGGGGACTGGGGACTTGATTACGAGCAGTACTTC
CASSQGDWGLDYEQYF
>NA|TRBV4-1|TRBJ1-4
TGCGCCAGCAGCCAAGCCGAGGGAGCAACTAATGAAAAACTGTTTTTT
CASSQAEGATNEKLFF
>NA|TRBV9|TRBJ2-3
TGTGCCAGCAGCGTAGTCGGGACTAGCACAGATACGCAGTATTTT
CASSVVGTSTDTQYF
>TRBD2|TRBV5-4|TRBJ2-5
TGTGCCGGAAGAGCGGGGGAGCAAGAGACCCAGTACTTC
CAGRAGEQETQYF
>NA|TRBV5-4|TRBJ2-4
TGTGCCAGCAGCTTAGGAGGTTCCAAAAACATTCAGTACTTC
CASSLGGSKNIQYF
>NA|TRBV19|TRBJ2-1
TGTGCCAGTAGTATATTAAGGAGCTCCTACAATGAGCAGTTCTTC
CASSILRSSYNEQFF
>TRBD1|TRBV7-6|TRBJ2-5
TGTGCCAGCAGCTTAGGGGGACAGGCGAGAGAGACCCAGTACTTC
CASSLGGQARETQYF
>TRBD1|TRBV7-9|TRBJ1-2
TGTGCCAGCAGCTTCAGGGGGTCTAACTATGGCTACACCTTC
CASSFRGSNYGYTF
>NA|TRBV5-6|TRBJ2-5
TGTGCCAGCAGCTTACCCGAGGGAAACCAAGAGACCCAGTACTTC
CASSLPEGNQETQYF
>NA|TRBV5-4|TRBJ1-1
TGTGCCAGCAGCTGGGGACAGAACACTGAAGCTTTCTTT
CASSWGQNTEAFF
>NA|TRBV9|TRBJ1-4
TGTGCCAGCAGCGTAGGTGGAGCTAATGAAAAACTGTTTTTT
CASSVGGANEKLFF